This T cell receptor (beta chain) was identified during a study of T cell repertoires in ileal Crohn's disease. Study results and limitations: Clonality above 26.8% at surgery always came with endoscopic recurrence.

With regard to this clone: The antigen remains undetermined.

The CDR3 loop spans 15 amino acids. Germline-derived CDR1 and CDR2 are LGHNT and FRNRAP. V was clipped by 2 bases and J by 5 bases, with 15 bases between them. Eligibility required adulthood, ileal or ileocolonic Crohn's disease and indicated ileocolonic resection. Clones were read by immunoSEQ multiplex PCR, and TCRdb kept only the in-frame ones, dropping some. The sample has approximately 15,000 clones; approximately 81% are singletons. The sample comprised ileal tissue. The origin of this receptor is an adult with Crohn's disease. V gene TRBV12-5 combines with J gene TRBJ2-5, with TRBD1 as a possible D gene (6 bases). The CDR3 here is CASGLSRPGEETQYF. The CDR3 coding sequence is TGTGCTAGTGGTTTGTCCCGGCCAGGGGAGGAGACCCAGTACTTC.